This T cell receptor (beta chain) was captured by sequencing in a study of blood T cells in healthy people across ages. Combining a sample-barcoded 5' primer with a J-beta primer mix, a second PCR ran for about 6 to 11 cycles. MiXCR, applied by TCRdb to the 5' RACE reads, yields one record per CDR3 protein. The sample records 980,000 or so distinct CDR3 sequences, around 48% being singletons. In this sample, this clonotype turned up once. The sequence derives from a man aged 25-45 years in good health. The sample taken for sequencing was blood.

The CDR3 loop reads CSAPGTSGSTDTQYF. The CDR3 DNA sequence: TGCAGTGCGCCCGGGACTAGCGGTAGCACAGATACGCAGTATTTT. J is TRBJ2-3 and V is TRBV20-1, with TRBD2 identical over 11 bases. The CDR3 extends over 15 amino acids. The germline CDR1 and CDR2 sequences are DFQATT and SNEGSKA (reference sequence). The V gene end was trimmed by 6 bases and the J gene end by 0 bases; junction bases not matched to a gene: 5.